This T cell receptor (beta chain) emerged from a study of shared clonotypes between healthy human individuals. Assay used: immunoSEQ multiplex PCR; TCRdb lists only in-frame clones, some missing. Of some 1,600,000 clones listed, 95% to 99% are singletons. Points on this clone: Its target is unknown.

Study observations and caveats: The study sampled only blood, and tissue repertoires likely differ. Generation probabilities were higher for clonotypes shared across all four sorted-subset donors than for unshared ones.

The CDR3 loop spans 11 amino acids. Germline V gene sequence: CDR1 SGHTA, CDR2 FQGNSA. V lost 5 bases, J lost 14 bases, and 15 bases lay in between. The clonotype was recovered from a man younger than 45 in good health. The chain employs TRBV7-2 and TRBJ2-5; D is undetermined. Specimen: naive CD4+ T cells sorted from blood. Described subset: CD45RA+ positively selected. The CDR3 here is CASSPPVVTYF. The DNA for the CDR3 is TGTGCCAGCAGCCCCCCGGTTGTCACCTACTTC.